This entry describes one T cell receptor (beta chain). Antigen: not known. Generated by immunoSEQ multiplex PCR, the TCRdb table keeps only in-frame clones and is missing some. The sample carries fewer than 15,000 clones, 70% recorded once. From the graft tissue, intraepithelial and lamina propria lymphocytes were released through processing. This entry comes from a study of graft-versus-host responses after intestinal transplantation. Trimming stripped 4 bases from V and 1 base from J, with 10 bases between. Germline values: CDR1 SGHDN, CDR2 FVKESK. This CDR3 is 14 amino acids long. Overall study results and limits: Allografts from individuals with graft-donor T cell macrochimerism displayed high graft-versus-host to host-versus-graft clonal ratios.

Sequenced here: ileum tissue, sampled around 720 days after intestinal transplantation. The chain employs TRBV14 and TRBJ1-1, with D uncertain. The sequence came from a human patient who received an intestinal transplant, so some T cells may come from the graft donor. The chain's CDR3 is CASSPLRRNTEAFF. CDR3 in DNA: TGTGCCAGCAGCCCCCTCAGGAGGAACACTGAAGCTTTCTTT. Together with reference TRBV14 and TRBJ1-1, the CDR3 gives the full variable domain: EAGVTQFPSHSVIEKGQTVTLRCDPISGHDNLYWYRRVMGKEIKFLLHFVKESKQDESGMPNNRFLAERTGGTYSTLKVQPAELEDSGVYFCASSPLRRNTEAFFGQGTRLTVV.